A single sample gave rise to the 22 T cell receptor beta chains below, sequenced in a study of tumor and adjacent non-tumor tissue in lung cancer. RNA was extracted from bulk tissue without any cell sorting. The library came from three nested PCR rounds adapted from ARM-PCR protocols. TCRdb ran MiXCR on the multiplex PCR reads and lists one entry per CDR3 protein. There are 120,000 or so distinct CDR3 sequences in the sample; about 66% occur only once, and more than 10% lies in the top ten. Sample: lung tumor tissue. These receptors were obtained from a man between 25 and 39 years old with non-small cell lung cancer.

There are a few counts of this clonotype. The V call is TRBV5-6, the J call TRBJ2-3, with TRBD1 matching over 7 bases. Unmatched junction bases numbered 6, after V lost 1 base and J lost 1 base. Germline V CDR1 and CDR2: SGHDT, YYEEEE. The CDR3 has 16 amino acids. CDR3 protein: CASSLFDDRGTDTQYF. CDR3 coding DNA: TGTGCCAGCAGCTTGTTTGACGACAGGGGCACAGATACGCAGTATTTT.

This clonotype was detected only a few times. The gene calls are TRBV5-1 and TRBJ1-2; the D is unclear. Looked up from germline, CDR1 is SGHRS and CDR2 is YFSETQ. V was trimmed by 0 bases and J by 8 bases, leaving 11 bases between them. This CDR3 contains 13 residues. The DNA for the CDR3 is TGCGCCAGCAGCTTGGAGGGAGTCCGGGGCTACACCTTC. The encoded protein is CASSLEGVRGYTF.

This clonotype has at least ten counts. This chain connects TRBV29-1 to TRBJ2-1; D call uncertain. CDR1 SQVTM and CDR2 ANQGSEA come from the germline V gene. Between the trimmed V and J ends, which lost 1 base and 13 bases, there was a span of 17 bases. The CDR3 is 13 residues long. In nucleotides, the CDR3 is TGCAGCGTTGAAGGGAGCGAGGTGCTTCCACAGTTCTTC. Translating it yields CSVEGSEVLPQFF.

This clonotype was seen once. One junction end does not reproduce the germline sequence, and a read error may be involved. The rearrangement joins TRBV29-1 to TRBJ1-2; 8 positions match TRBD1. Germline V CDR1 and CDR2: SQVTM, ANQGSEA. This CDR3 has 13 amino acids. In DNA, the CDR3 is TGCAGCGTTAAGTACAGGGGGGCCTATGGCTACATCTTC. This gives the protein CSVKYRGAYGYIF.

This clonotype showed up just a few times. The chain carries TRBV5-1 and TRBJ2-4; 7 nucleotides match TRBD1. Germline V lookup: CDR1 SGHRS, CDR2 YFSETQ. The CDR3 runs 16 residues. With 8 bases clipped from V and 2 bases from J, the junction kept 13 bases outside the gene matches. CDR3 DNA sequence: TGCGCCAGTAGCCCGAGGGACAGCCTAACCAAAAACATTCAGTACTTC. This codes for CASSPRDSLTKNIQYF.

This clonotype was detected ten times or more. The V gene is TRBV10-3, the J gene TRBJ2-7, with 7 bases lining up with TRBD2. J lost 3 bases, V lost 10 bases, and 9 bases had no gene match. The CDR3 length is 13 residues. Per germline, CDR1 ENHRY and CDR2 SYGVKD. CDR3 region: CATSSGPFYEQYF. The CDR3 nucleotides are TGTGCCACCTCTAGCGGACCTTTCTACGAGCAGTACTTC.

This clonotype was seen ten or more times. The chain joins TRBV20-1 to TRBJ2-5; no firm D call. The germline V gene has CDR1 DFQATT and CDR2 SNEGSKA (reference sequence). There are 10 residues in the CDR3. Trimming stripped 5 bases from V and 2 bases from J, with 3 bases between. In DNA, the CDR3 is TGCAGTGCTCAACAAGAGACCCAGTACTTC. This sequence encodes CSAQQETQYF.

A note on this clonotype: This may arise from a read error, as a much more abundant clone is one base away. The chain employs TRBV12-3 or TRBV12-4 and TRBJ2-7; 11 nucleotides line up with TRBD1. This CDR3 has 14 residues. V dropped 7 bases and J dropped 3; count of bases not matched to a gene: 5. Written as DNA, the CDR3 is TGTGCCAGCACCAGTGGGACAGGGGGCTACGAGCAGTACTTC. Translating it yields CASTSGTGGYEQYF.

This clonotype was counted between two and nine times. The chain employs TRBV11-2 and TRBJ2-7; D ambiguous. The germline V and J ends were trimmed by 5 bases and 2 bases, with 10 bases remaining between them. The CDR3 has 13 amino acids. Germline V CDR1 and CDR2: SGHAT, FQNNGV. In DNA, the CDR3 is TGTGCCAGCAGCCTCACATCCACCTACGAGCAGTACTTC. The encoded protein is CASSLTSTYEQYF.

This clonotype was counted only a few times. The rearrangement joins TRBV16 to TRBJ2-1, with TRBD1 matching 7 bases. The germline V gene has CDR1 KGHSY and CDR2 FQNENV. The length of the CDR3 is 14 residues. Trimming took 0 bases from V and 7 from J; bases not matched to a gene: 3. The CDR3 coding sequence is TGTGCCAGCAGCCAATCGGCCAGGGGGAATGAGCAGTTCTTC. Protein product: CASSQSARGNEQFF.

To note about this clonotype: This may arise from a read error, as a much more abundant clone is one base away. The chain uses TRBV10-3 and TRBJ1-2; 8 nucleotides agree with TRBD1. CDR1 and CDR2 from the germline V gene are ENHRY and SYGVKD. This CDR3 comprises 14 residues. CDR3: CAFSDMQGALGYTF. The CDR3 DNA follows: TGTGCCTTCAGTGATATGCAGGGGGCGCTTGGCTACACCTTC.

Comments on this clonotype: The conserved final phenylalanine or tryptophan is absent from the CDR3, which likely points to a read error. The chain combines TRBV4-1 with TRBJ2-7; D gene ambiguous. The CDR3 is 12 residues long. Per germline, CDR1 MGHRA and CDR2 YSYEKL. The CDR3 loop is CASNQDFGEQYL. In nucleotides, the CDR3 is TGCGCCAGCAACCAAGATTTCGGCGAGCAGTACCTT.

The chain employs TRBV12-3 or TRBV12-4 and TRBJ2-5; no firm D call. The CDR3 has 14 amino acids. The V gene lost 7 bases and the J gene lost 1 base, with 13 bases spanning the gap. The CDR3 loop is CASTSALCQETQYF. CDR3 in DNA: TGTGCCAGCACTTCGGCGCTGTGCCAAGAGACCCAGTACTTC.

A remark on this clonotype: A junction end diverges from the germline sequence, so it may reflect a read error. This chain connects TRBV6-2 or TRBV6-3 to TRBJ1-4; D call uncertain. The CDR3 has 13 residues. Germline CDR1 reads MNHEY; CDR2 reads SVGEGT. The CDR3 reads CTSSSSGLGKLFF. The CDR3 nucleotides are TGTACCAGCAGTTCCTCAGGCCTCGGAAAACTGTTTTTT.

This clonotype was observed at least ten times. The chain recombines TRBV11-2 with TRBJ2-1; D gene unclear. Trimming pared 5 bases from V and 4 bases from J, leaving 9 bases between. The CDR3 is 13 amino acids. Germline CDR1 reads SGHAT; CDR2 reads FQNNGV. CDR3 coding DNA: TGTGCCAGCAGCCGACGCTTTTACAATGAGCAGTTCTTC. Its protein product is CASSRRFYNEQFF.

As for this clonotype: With a much larger clone just one base away, this may be a read error. V usage is TRBV4-1 and J usage is TRBJ1-1; D not certain. Trimming left V 1 base short and J 13 bases short, with 19 bases between. The CDR3 is made up of 14 amino acids. CDR1 and CDR2 (germline): MGHRA, YSYEKL. DNA of the CDR3: TGCGCCAGCAGCCAAGGACATACCCCGGCGCGAGTTTTCTTT. Translation gives CASSQGHTPARVFF.

A note on this clonotype: This could be a read error, since a much larger clone is one nucleotide away. The chain joins TRBV4-1 to TRBJ2-3, with D maybe TRBD2 (6 bases). V lost 4 bases, J lost 5 bases, and 19 bases lay in between. The CDR3 totals 16 residues. Germline CDR1 is MGHRA and CDR2 is YSYEKL. For the CDR3, the DNA is TGCGCCAGCAGCCGCCGACTAACGGGAGTGGGAGATACGCAGTATTTT. As protein: CASSRRLTGVGDTQYF.

Regarding this clonotype: This could be a read error, since a much larger clone is one nucleotide away. This is likely a read error, given that the CDR3 carries no conserved phenylalanine or tryptophan at its end. This chain joins TRBV12-3 or TRBV12-4 and TRBJ1-1, with D possibly being TRBD1 (5 bases). Trimming removed 5 bases from V and 4 bases from J, with 11 bases in between. The CDR3 extends over 13 amino acids. CDR3 DNA: TGTGCCAGCAGTAAAAGACAGAGCACTGAAGCTTTCTCT. Translation gives CASSKRQSTEAFS.

To note about this clonotype: It may be a read error: a sequence one base away is much more abundant. This chain uses TRBV24-1 with TRBJ2-7; D not certain. Trimming pared 4 bases from V and 4 bases from J, leaving 4 bases between. The germline V gene encodes CDR1 KGHDR and CDR2 SFDVKD. The CDR3 contains 11 residues. CDR3 region: CATSEEYEQYF. CDR3 nucleotides: TGTGCCACCAGTGAAGAATACGAGCAGTACTTC.

This clonotype has ten or more counts. J is TRBJ1-1 and V is TRBV10-2; D perhaps matches TRBD1 (6 bases). This CDR3 is built from 11 residues. Per the germline V gene, CDR1 is WSHSY and CDR2 is SAAADI. Trimming left V 6 bases short and J 8 bases short, with 10 bases between. The CDR3 loop reads CASRHGTEAFF. Here the CDR3 DNA reads TGCGCCAGCAGACACGGGACAGAAGCTTTCTTT.

In regard to this clonotype: As the CDR3 is not closed by the conserved phenylalanine or tryptophan, this likely results from a read error. This chain connects TRBV6-5 to TRBJ1-1; 8 positions match TRBD1. The germline CDR1 and CDR2 sequences are MNHEY and SVGAGI. The CDR3 is 14 residues long. After removal of 6 bases from V and 1 base from J, the junction contained 4 bases not matched to a gene. The CDR3 coding sequence is TGTGCCAGCAGACCCGACAGGGGGAACACTGAAGCTTTCATT. Protein sequence: CASRPDRGNTEAFI.

Of note for this clonotype: The junction shows a germline mismatch at one end, possibly a read error. V usage is TRBV20-1 and J usage is TRBJ2-5; D gene uncertain. This CDR3 comprises 13 residues. Per the germline V gene, CDR1 is DFQATT and CDR2 is SNEGSKA (reference sequence). The DNA for the CDR3 is TGCATTGCTAGAGGTCCGAGCTCGATGACCCAGTACTTC. It specifies CIARGPSSMTQYF.